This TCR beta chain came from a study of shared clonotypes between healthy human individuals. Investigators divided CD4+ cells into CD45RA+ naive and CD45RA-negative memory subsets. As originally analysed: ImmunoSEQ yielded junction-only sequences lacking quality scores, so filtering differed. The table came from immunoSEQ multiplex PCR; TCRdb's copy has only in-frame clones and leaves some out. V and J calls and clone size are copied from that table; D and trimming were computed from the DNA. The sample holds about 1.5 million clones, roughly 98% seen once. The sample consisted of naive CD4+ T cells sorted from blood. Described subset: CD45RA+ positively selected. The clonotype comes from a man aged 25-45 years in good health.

The CDR3 is CAWSVAISYEQYF. In DNA form, the CDR3 reads TGTGCCTGGAGTGTAGCGATTTCCTACGAGCAGTACTTC. This rearrangement joins TRBV30 to TRBJ2-7; D unclear. The V end lost 0 bases, the J end lost 1 base, and 7 bases lay between the germline ends. The germline V gene encodes CDR1 GTSNPN and CDR2 SVGIG (reference sequence). CDR3 length: 13 residues.